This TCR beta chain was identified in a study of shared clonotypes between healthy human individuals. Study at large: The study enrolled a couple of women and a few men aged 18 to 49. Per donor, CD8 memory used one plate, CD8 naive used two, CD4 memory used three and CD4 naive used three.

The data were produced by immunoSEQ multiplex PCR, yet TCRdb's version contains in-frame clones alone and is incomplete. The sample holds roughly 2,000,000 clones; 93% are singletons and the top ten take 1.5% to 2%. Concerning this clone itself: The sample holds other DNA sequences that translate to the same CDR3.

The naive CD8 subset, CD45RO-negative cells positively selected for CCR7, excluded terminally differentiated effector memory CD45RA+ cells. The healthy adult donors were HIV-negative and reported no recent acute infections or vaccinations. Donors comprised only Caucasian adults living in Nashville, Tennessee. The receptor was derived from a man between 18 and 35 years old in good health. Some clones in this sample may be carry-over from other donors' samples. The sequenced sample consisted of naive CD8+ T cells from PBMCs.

Here the CDR3 reads CASSPTGGSYEQYF. The CDR3 DNA reads as TGTGCCAGCAGTCCTACAGGGGGCTCCTACGAGCAGTACTTC. This chain joins TRBV28 and TRBJ2-7; 8 positions agree with TRBD1. J gave up 0 bases and V 5 bases, and 3 bases lay outside the gene matches. This CDR3 contains 14 residues. CDR1 and CDR2 from the germline V gene are MDHEN and SYDVKM.